This T cell receptor (beta chain) was captured in a study of shared clonotypes between healthy human individuals. Across the study: Researchers assigned three CD4 naive, three CD4 memory, two CD8 naive and one CD8 memory plate to each donor.

This CDR3 has 11 amino acids. The germline CDR1 and CDR2 sequences are SGHAT and FQNNGV. V was shortened by 3 bases and J by 5 bases, with 5 bases between the two germline ends. TCRdb keeps only in-frame clones here, not all; method: immunoSEQ multiplex PCR. This sample yields about 2.5 million clones, of which 92% are seen a single time; approximately 0.39% belongs to the top ten. The sequencing input was naive CD4+ T cells from PBMCs. Stated subset: CD45RA+ positively selected. The sequence came from a man younger than 35 in good health. Some clones in this sample may be carry-over from other donors' samples. The genes are TRBV11-2 and TRBJ2-7; no firm D call. The CDR3 sequence: CASSFPDEQYF. In nucleotides, the CDR3 is TGTGCCAGCAGCTTCCCGGACGAGCAGTACTTC.